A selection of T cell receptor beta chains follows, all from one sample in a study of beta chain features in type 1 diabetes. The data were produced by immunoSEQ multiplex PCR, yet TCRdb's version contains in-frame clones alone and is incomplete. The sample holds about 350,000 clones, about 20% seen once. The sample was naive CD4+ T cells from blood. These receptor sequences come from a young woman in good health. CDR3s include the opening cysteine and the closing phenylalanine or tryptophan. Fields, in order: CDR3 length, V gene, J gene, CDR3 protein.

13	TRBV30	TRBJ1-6	CAWSLQGVSPLHF
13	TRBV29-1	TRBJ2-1	CSAPGLTTNEQFF
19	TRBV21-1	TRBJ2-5	CASSPGGLAGGPRQETQYF
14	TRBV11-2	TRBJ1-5	CASSLQGGEQPQHF
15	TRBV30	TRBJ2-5	CAWSRGAVSQETQYF
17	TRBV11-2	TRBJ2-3	CASRSGLAGGSTDTQYF
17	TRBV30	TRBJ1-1	CASFFGFYAGGNTEAFF
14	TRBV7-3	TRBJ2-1	CASSQSQGTGEQFF
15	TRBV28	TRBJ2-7	CASGSLTGATYEQYF
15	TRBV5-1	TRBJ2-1	CASSYKTGEANEQFF
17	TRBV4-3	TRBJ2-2	CASSQDYGVMNTGELFF
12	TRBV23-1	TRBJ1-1	CATLDNNTEAFF
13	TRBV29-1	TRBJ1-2	CSVEVQSTYGYTF
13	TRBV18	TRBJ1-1	CASSVEKNTEAFF
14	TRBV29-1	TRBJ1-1	CSVEGPGGNTEAFF
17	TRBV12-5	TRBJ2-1	CASGFQTRADSYNEQFF
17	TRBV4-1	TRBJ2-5	CASSREGLAGGWETQYF
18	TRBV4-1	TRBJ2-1	CASSLPRGRADRDNEQFF
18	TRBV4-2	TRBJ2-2	CASSQDIGLAGGLGELFF
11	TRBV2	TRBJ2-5	CGSRYQETQYF
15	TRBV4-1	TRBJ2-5	CASSLLGASAETQYF
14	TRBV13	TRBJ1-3	CASSLTDRRNTIYF
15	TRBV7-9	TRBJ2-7	CASSSDRLFSYEQYF
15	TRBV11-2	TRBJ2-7	CASSLAGTSSYEQYF
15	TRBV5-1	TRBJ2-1	CASSGTSDPYNEQFF
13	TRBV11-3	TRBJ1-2	CASSLASGSDYTF
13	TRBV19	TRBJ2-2	CASTVTGTGELFF
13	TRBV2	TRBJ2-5	CASSGERQETQYF
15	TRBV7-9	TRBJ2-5	CASSIDQREGETQYF
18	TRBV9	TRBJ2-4	CASSPGTGAAGKENIQYF
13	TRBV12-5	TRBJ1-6	CASGLEAGSPLHF
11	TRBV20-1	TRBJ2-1	CSAGARNEQFF
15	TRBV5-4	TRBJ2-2	CASSSGTVNTGELFF
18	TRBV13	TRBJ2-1	CASSSPGTSGGNYNEQFF
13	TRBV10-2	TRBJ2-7	CASRDDRLGKQYF
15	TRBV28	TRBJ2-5	CASSLSSQGQETQYF
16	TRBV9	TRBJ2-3	CASSVHSGGGTDTQYF
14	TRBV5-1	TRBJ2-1	CASAEASGRNEQFF
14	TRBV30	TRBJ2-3	CAWSGVPSGNTQYF
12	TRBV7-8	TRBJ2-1	CASSLWRREQFF
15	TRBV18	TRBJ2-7	CASSPSWTGGNEQYF
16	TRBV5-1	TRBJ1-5	CASSLGSLEGNQPQHF
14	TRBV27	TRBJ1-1	CASSKDRANTEAFF
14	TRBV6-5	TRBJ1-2	CASSLLTGNYGYTF
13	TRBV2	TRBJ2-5	CASSGQGQETQYF
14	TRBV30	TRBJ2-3	CACRVGVNTDTQYF
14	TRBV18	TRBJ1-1	CASSPGGENTEAFF
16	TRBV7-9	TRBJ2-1	CASRPAAEGSYNEQFF
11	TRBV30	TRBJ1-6	CAWNENSPLHF
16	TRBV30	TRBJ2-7	CAWSVKILAGTYEQYF
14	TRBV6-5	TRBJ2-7	CASSGTSDPYEQYF
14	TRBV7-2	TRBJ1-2	CASSSDRGRPGYTF
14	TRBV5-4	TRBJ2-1	CASSLAYGKNEQFF
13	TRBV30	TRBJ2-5	CAWSVGPQETQYF